These T cell receptor beta chains were read from a single sample in a study of blood T cells in healthy people across ages. A single record per CDR3 protein comes from TCRdb applying MiXCR to the 5' RACE reads. Here the sample spans about 320,000 distinct CDR3 sequences, 27% being singletons. Sequencing used blood. These receptors were collected from a woman in her 70s in good health. The CDR3 runs from the conserved cysteine through the conserved F or W. D genes are given only for firm matches. The size of a clone is reported for some rows only, either as once, few or many, or as a class for expanded clones.

d_call j_call clone_size v_call cdr3_aa cdr3_nt
NA TRBJ1-1 NA TRBV20-1 CSARDPQWGGNTEAFF TGCAGTGCTAGAGATCCGCAATGGGGGGGGAACACTGAAGCTTTCTTT
NA TRBJ2-5 NA TRBV9 CASSPTDLLGETQYF TGTGCCAGCAGCCCCACGGACCTTTTGGGAGAGACCCAGTACTTC
NA TRBJ2-5 few TRBV28 CASDSGKETQYF TGTGCCAGCGACAGTGGGAAAGAGACCCAGTACTTC
TRBD2 TRBJ2-3 NA TRBV28 CASSPRLAGESTDTQYF TGTGCCAGCAGTCCGAGACTAGCGGGGGAGAGCACAGATACGCAGTATTTT
NA TRBJ2-5 many TRBV10-3 CAIGGAGETQYF TGTGCCATCGGTGGGGCCGGGGAGACCCAGTACTTC
NA TRBJ2-5 NA TRBV4-2 CASSQGIRGRETQYF TGTGCCAGCAGCCAAGGAATTCGGGGCAGAGAGACCCAGTACTTC
NA TRBJ2-1 NA TRBV6-5 CASSTLGGSGEQFF TGTGCCAGCAGTACCCTTGGTGGGTCGGGTGAGCAGTTCTTC
NA TRBJ2-5 NA TRBV20-1 CSASGGAVQETQYF TGCAGTGCTAGTGGGGGCGCGGTCCAAGAGACCCAGTACTTC
NA TRBJ1-3 few TRBV6-5 CASSYGARPGGNTIYF TGTGCCAGCAGTTACGGGGCCAGGCCAGGCGGAAACACCATATATTTT
TRBD2 TRBJ2-5 NA TRBV4-1 CASSRGAGVGSQETQYF TGCGCCAGCAGCCGAGGAGCGGGAGTGGGTTCCCAAGAGACCCAGTACTTC
TRBD1 TRBJ2-1 many TRBV18 CASSLSGTGYNEQFF TGTGCCAGCTCCCTCTCCGGGACAGGGTACAATGAGCAGTTCTTC
TRBD1 TRBJ2-1 NA TRBV5-1 CASSSTGTATNEQFF TGCGCCAGCAGCTCGACCGGGACAGCCACCAATGAGCAGTTCTTC
TRBD1 TRBJ1-1 NA TRBV5-1 CASSSLLDRTEAFF TGCGCCAGCAGCTCTCTCCTGGACAGGACTGAAGCTTTCTTT
NA TRBJ2-5 few TRBV12-3/TRBV12-4 CASSLFASAETQYF TGTGCCAGCAGTTTATTCGCTAGCGCTGAGACCCAGTACTTC
NA TRBJ2-5 NA TRBV27 CASSLSTGRAKKTQYF TGTGCCAGCAGTTTATCGACAGGGAGGGCCAAGAAGACCCAGTACTTC
NA TRBJ2-1 once TRBV28 CASSEIYNEQFF TGTGCCAGCAGTGAAATCTACAATGAGCAGTTCTTC
NA TRBJ1-1 NA TRBV20-1 CSARAHQGKTEAFF TGCAGTGCTCGGGCACACCAGGGTAAGACTGAAGCTTTCTTT
NA TRBJ2-7 few TRBV2 CASNVVSYEQYF TGTGCCAGCAATGTGGTCTCATACGAGCAGTACTTC
NA TRBJ2-5 NA TRBV29-1 CSVVDSHPGTQYF TGCAGCGTTGTGGACAGCCACCCAGGGACCCAGTACTTC
NA TRBJ1-1 few TRBV5-1 CASSDLGDTEAFF TGCGCCAGCAGCGACCTAGGGGACACTGAAGCTTTCTTT
NA TRBJ1-1 few TRBV18 CASSPGREYSATEAFF TGTGCCAGCTCACCAGGGAGGGAATATTCGGCGACTGAAGCTTTCTTT
NA TRBJ2-7 NA TRBV7-2 CASSSGPENYEQYF TGTGCCAGCAGCTCGGGGCCAGAAAACTACGAGCAGTACTTC
NA TRBJ2-1 NA TRBV5-1 CASSLGGTARNEQFF TGCGCCAGCAGCTTGGGAGGGACCGCTAGGAATGAGCAGTTCTTC
TRBD2 TRBJ2-3 NA TRBV5-1 CASSELAGPPTDTQYF TGCGCCAGCAGCGAGTTAGCGGGACCACCCACAGATACGCAGTATTTT
NA TRBJ2-3 NA TRBV20-1 CSATLGRGRKSTDTQYF TGCAGTGCTACCCTTGGGCGGGGTAGAAAGAGCACAGATACGCAGTATTTT
TRBD1 TRBJ2-1 NA TRBV29-1 CSVDRVGYNEQFF TGCAGCGTGGACAGGGTGGGCTACAATGAGCAGTTCTTC
NA TRBJ1-5 NA TRBV5-5 CASSSVGGHSNQPQHF TGTGCCAGCAGCTCGGTTGGAGGACATAGCAATCAGCCCCAGCATTTT
TRBD1 TRBJ2-7 NA TRBV20-1 CSASGQGARYEQYF TGCAGTGCTAGCGGACAGGGGGCTAGGTACGAGCAGTACTTC
NA TRBJ2-3 NA TRBV20-1 CSARDSGPNTDTQYF TGCAGTGCTAGAGATAGCGGCCCCAACACAGATACGCAGTATTTT
TRBD2 TRBJ2-1 NA TRBV11-2 CASSRAGGGQFF TGTGCCAGCAGCAGAGCGGGAGGGGGGCAGTTCTTC
TRBD1 TRBJ1-6 NA TRBV28 CASSSDRGFNSPLHF TGTGCCAGCAGTTCCGACAGGGGGTTTAATTCACCCCTCCACTTT
NA TRBJ1-1 NA TRBV11-2 CASSPRGEAFF TGTGCCAGCAGCCCCAGGGGTGAAGCTTTCTTT
TRBD2 TRBJ2-7 NA TRBV29-1 CSVVSGSYEQYF TGCAGCGTTGTTAGCGGGTCCTACGAGCAGTACTTC
NA TRBJ2-2 NA TRBV5-1 CTSSLGSVENGELFF TGCACCAGCAGCTTGGGGTCCGTTGAAAACGGGGAGCTGTTTTTT
NA TRBJ1-1 few TRBV21-1 CASSKVRENTEAFF TGTGCCAGCAGCAAAGTCCGGGAAAACACTGAAGCTTTCTTT
NA TRBJ1-2 NA TRBV4-1 CASSQEGEYGYTF TGCGCCAGCAGCCAAGAAGGGGAGTATGGCTACACCTTC
NA TRBJ2-1 NA TRBV5-6 CASSFIIYNEQFF TGTGCCAGCAGCTTTATAATTTACAATGAGCAGTTCTTC
NA TRBJ1-5 few TRBV28 CASSLPGSSNQPQHF TGTGCCAGCAGTCTTCCCGGGAGTAGCAATCAGCCCCAGCATTTT
TRBD1 TRBJ1-5 few TRBV7-2 CASSIQGSGNQPQHF TGTGCCAGCAGCATACAGGGGTCGGGCAATCAGCCCCAGCATTTT
NA TRBJ2-1 NA TRBV24-1 CATSDLDRAGRDEQFF TGTGCCACCAGTGATTTGGACAGGGCGGGAAGGGATGAGCAGTTCTTC
NA TRBJ2-5 few TRBV11-2 CASSLDLTETQYF TGTGCCAGCAGCTTAGATTTAACAGAGACCCAGTACTTC
TRBD1 TRBJ1-5 few TRBV7-6 CASSLAGGWGNQPQHF TGTGCCAGCAGCTTAGCAGGGGGCTGGGGCAATCAGCCCCAGCATTTT
NA TRBJ1-1 few TRBV18 CASSSPGHANTEAFF TGTGCCAGCTCATCACCGGGACACGCGAACACTGAAGCTTTCTTT
NA TRBJ2-7 NA TRBV3-1 CASSLGTEQYF TGTGCCAGCAGCCTTGGGACGGAGCAGTACTTC
TRBD1 TRBJ2-3 NA TRBV28 CASSTGGSTDTQYF TGTGCCAGCAGTACAGGGGGATCCACAGATACGCAGTATTTT
TRBD2 TRBJ2-7 few TRBV7-9 CASSPALAGVSYEQYF TGTGCCAGCAGCCCCGCACTAGCGGGGGTCTCCTACGAGCAGTACTTC
NA TRBJ2-7 NA TRBV10-3 CAISEFPGEQYF TGTGCCATCAGTGAGTTCCCGGGAGAGCAGTACTTC
TRBD1 TRBJ1-1 NA TRBV6-6 CASSGRDRRNTEAFF TGTGCCAGCAGTGGGAGGGACAGAAGGAACACTGAAGCTTTCTTT
NA TRBJ2-7 NA TRBV28 CASSSTSLGTSYGQYF TGTGCCAGCAGCTCCACCTCGCTAGGAACATCCTACGGGCAGTACTTC
NA TRBJ1-4 NA TRBV29-1 CSVRWSTEKLFF TGCAGCGTTCGATGGAGCACGGAAAAACTGTTTTTT
NA TRBJ1-2 NA TRBV14 CASSSGPSGYTF TGTGCCAGCAGCTCCGGGCCCTCGGGCTACACCTTC
NA TRBJ1-3 NA TRBV7-2 CASSFSPSSGNTIYF TGTGCCAGCAGCTTTTCCCCGAGCTCTGGAAACACCATATATTTT